Listed below are T cell receptor beta chains from one sample, sequenced in a study of blood T cells in healthy people across ages. TCRdb itself ran the 5' RACE reads through MiXCR, one entry per CDR3 protein. This table has some 1.8 million distinct CDR3 sequences, around 42% appearing once. The sample was blood. All receptors come from a human donor in good health. Each CDR3 is given with its conserved first and last residue. The order of the fields is V gene, D gene, J gene, clone size, CDR3 protein, CDR3 DNA. The D gene is left open where the match is weak. The size entry is marked missing in some rows and otherwise reads once, few, many or a size class.

>TRBV20-1|NA|TRBJ2-1|NA
CSARDLSGSYNEQFF
TGCAGTGCTAGAGATCTGAGCGGATCCTACAATGAGCAGTTCTTC
>TRBV2|NA|TRBJ2-7|few
CALGHLSSYEQYF
TGTGCCCTGGGACACTTAAGCTCCTACGAGCAGTACTTC
>TRBV7-9|NA|TRBJ2-7|few
CASSPGVGPSYEQYF
TGTGCCAGCAGCCCGGGTGTGGGGCCTTCCTACGAGCAGTACTTC
>TRBV6-6|TRBD1|TRBJ1-2|few
CASSPRQGVTLYGYTF
TGTGCCAGCAGCCCCCGGCAGGGGGTCACCCTATATGGCTACACCTTC
>TRBV11-2|TRBD2|TRBJ2-5|NA
CASSLGFGTSELETQYF
TGTGCCAGCAGCTTAGGGTTTGGGACTAGCGAACTCGAGACCCAGTACTTC
>TRBV7-9|NA|TRBJ2-5|NA
CASSSSRQYQETQYF
TGTGCCAGCAGCTCCAGCCGACAGTACCAAGAGACCCAGTACTTC
>TRBV7-8|NA|TRBJ2-3|NA
CASSPTLKAQYF
TGTGCCAGCAGCCCAACCCTGAAGGCGCAGTATTTT
>TRBV20-1|NA|TRBJ2-7|few
CSATRGGSWAYEQYF
TGCAGTGCTACACGCGGGGGCAGTTGGGCCTACGAGCAGTACTTC
>TRBV21-1|NA|TRBJ2-3|few
CASSKGGREPPDTQYF
TGTGCCAGCAGCAAAGGAGGCAGGGAGCCCCCAGATACGCAGTATTTT
>TRBV27|TRBD2|TRBJ2-5|NA
CASSLAGGEMETQCF
TGTGCCAGCAGTTTAGCGGGGGGCGAAATGGAGACCCAGTGCTTC
>TRBV3-1|TRBD2|TRBJ2-5|NA
CASSHLGTSKETQYF
TGTGCCAGCAGCCACCTCGGGACTAGCAAAGAGACCCAGTACTTC
>TRBV20-1|NA|TRBJ2-1|few
CSARPGVYYNEQFF
TGCAGTGCTAGACCCGGGGTTTACTACAATGAGCAGTTCTTC
>TRBV7-9|NA|TRBJ1-2|once
CAGSEQAYGYTF
TGTGCCGGCAGCGAACAGGCCTATGGCTACACCTTC
>TRBV20-1|NA|TRBJ2-3|few
CSARDRIRGGDTQYF
TGCAGTGCTAGAGATCGTATAAGAGGCGGAGATACGCAGTATTTT
>TRBV12-3/TRBV12-4|TRBD2|TRBJ2-5|once
CASSFPGGGTQYF
TGTGCCAGCAGTTTTCCGGGGGGAGGGACCCAGTACTTC
>TRBV20-1|NA|TRBJ1-1|NA
CSARGHPRDNTEAFF
TGCAGTGCTAGAGGCCACCCACGGGATAACACTGAAGCTTTCTTT
>TRBV5-1|NA|TRBJ2-7|NA
CASSFGGRDNYEQYF
TGCGCCAGCAGCTTTGGGGGCAGGGATAACTACGAGCAGTACTTC
>TRBV9|NA|TRBJ1-2|NA
CASSVGIDYGYTF
TGTGCCAGCAGCGTAGGGATCGATTATGGCTACACCTTC
>TRBV9|NA|TRBJ1-4|NA
CASSPGLFEEKLFF
TGTGCCAGCAGCCCGGGGCTCTTCGAGGAAAAACTGTTTTTT
>TRBV27|NA|TRBJ2-7|NA
CASSPGTSIYEQYF
TGTGCCAGCAGTCCCGGGACCAGTATCTACGAGCAGTACTTC
>TRBV29-1|NA|TRBJ2-3|NA
CSGQTDTQYF
TGCAGCGGCCAAACAGATACGCAGTATTTT
>TRBV28|TRBD1|TRBJ2-7|few
CASRGQGPTYEQYF
TGTGCCAGCAGGGGACAGGGTCCTACCTACGAGCAGTACTTC
>TRBV29-1|TRBD1|TRBJ1-1|few
CSVKTGMNTEAFF
TGCAGCGTAAAGACAGGGATGAACACTGAAGCTTTCTTT
>TRBV30|TRBD1|TRBJ2-6|NA
CATQGASGANVLTF
TGTGCCACCCAGGGGGCATCTGGGGCCAACGTCCTGACTTTC
>TRBV5-1|NA|TRBJ2-6|few
CASSLPRGQPSGANVLTF
TGCGCCAGCAGCTTGCCCCGCGGACAGCCCTCTGGGGCCAACGTCCTGACTTTC
>TRBV5-6|NA|TRBJ1-2|NA
CASSLEVPPDYGYTF
TGTGCCAGCAGCTTGGAAGTCCCGCCGGACTATGGCTACACCTTC
>TRBV28|NA|TRBJ1-2|NA
CASSSTDRAYGYTF
TGTGCCAGCAGTTCCACGGACAGAGCGTATGGCTACACCTTC
>TRBV28|NA|TRBJ2-7|few
CASRSRPGVHSYEQYF
TGTGCCAGCAGATCCCGCCCAGGGGTCCACTCCTACGAGCAGTACTTC
>TRBV5-6|NA|TRBJ2-7|NA
CASSLISQWASSYEQYF
TGTGCCAGCAGCTTGATATCCCAGTGGGCATCGTCCTACGAGCAGTACTTC
>TRBV7-2|TRBD2|TRBJ2-7|few
CASSLLPYLAGADYEQYF
TGTGCCAGCAGCTTACTCCCCTATCTAGCGGGGGCTGATTACGAGCAGTACTTC
>TRBV7-9|NA|TRBJ2-1|many
CASSSRGNEQFF
TGTGCCAGCAGCTCCAGGGGAAATGAGCAGTTCTTC
>TRBV6-2/TRBV6-3|TRBD1|TRBJ2-1|NA
CASSKGQAGINQQFF
TGTGCCAGTAGCAAGGGACAGGCGGGGATCAATCAGCAGTTCTTC
>TRBV10-3|NA|TRBJ2-1|NA
CATKPGSSSYNEQFF
TGTGCCACGAAACCGGGATCAAGCTCCTACAATGAGCAGTTCTTC
>TRBV6-1|TRBD2|TRBJ2-3|few
CASSGPGERGAPLSEDTQYF
TGTGCCAGCAGCGGACCTGGGGAGCGGGGGGCTCCCCTTTCCGAAGATACGCAGTATTTT
>TRBV12-3/TRBV12-4|TRBD1|TRBJ1-5|NA
CASREQGEQPQHF
TGTGCCAGCAGGGAACAGGGGGAGCAGCCCCAGCATTTT
>TRBV2|NA|TRBJ2-3|NA
CASSAEILSTDTQYF
TGTGCCAGCAGTGCTGAGATATTAAGCACAGATACGCAGTATTTT
>TRBV20-1|NA|TRBJ2-7|NA
CSAAGGQEVNEQYF
TGCAGTGCTGCGGGTGGGCAGGAAGTTAACGAGCAGTACTTC
>TRBV28|NA|TRBJ1-4|many
CAINRASNEKLFF
TGTGCCATCAACAGGGCATCCAATGAAAAACTGTTTTTT
>TRBV9|NA|TRBJ2-2|NA
CASSVYQNTGELFF
TGTGCCAGCAGCGTATATCAGAACACCGGGGAGCTGTTTTTT
>TRBV30|NA|TRBJ1-2|NA
CAWGKGGDRGYTF
TGTGCCTGGGGAAAGGGGGGAGACCGTGGCTACACCTTC
>TRBV11-1|NA|TRBJ2-5|NA
CASSPLDREETQYF
TGTGCCAGCAGCCCCCTGGATAGGGAAGAGACCCAGTACTTC
>TRBV4-1|NA|TRBJ2-7|NA
CASSQVSGGDEQYF
TGCGCCAGCAGCCAAGTGTCAGGAGGGGACGAGCAGTACTTC
>TRBV20-1|TRBD1|TRBJ2-7|NA
CSARDDLGDRAYEQYF
TGCAGTGCTAGAGATGACTTAGGGGACAGGGCCTACGAGCAGTACTTC
>TRBV20-1|NA|TRBJ1-5|few
CSASWQLNSNQPQHF
TGCAGTGCTAGCTGGCAGCTTAATAGCAATCAGCCCCAGCATTTT
>TRBV6-2/TRBV6-3|NA|TRBJ1-5|few
CASRIGGYTSNQPQHF
TGTGCCAGCAGGATAGGCGGTTATACCAGCAATCAGCCCCAGCATTTT
>TRBV5-1|NA|TRBJ1-1|few
CASSFRPENTEAFF
TGCGCCAGCAGCTTTAGACCGGAGAACACTGAAGCTTTCTTT
>TRBV6-2/TRBV6-3|TRBD2|TRBJ2-1|NA
CASLAGAPYNEQFF
TGCGCCAGTCTAGCGGGGGCCCCCTACAATGAGCAGTTCTTC
>TRBV2|NA|TRBJ1-3|NA
CASSGVIFGSGNTIYF
TGTGCCAGCAGTGGGGTCATTTTTGGCTCTGGAAACACCATATATTTT
>TRBV4-3|NA|TRBJ2-1|NA
CASSLSLGEEQFF
TGCGCCAGCAGCCTTTCCCTCGGGGAAGAGCAGTTCTTC
>TRBV6-2/TRBV6-3|TRBD2|TRBJ2-7|NA
CASTYPLGRAGDNEQYF
TGTGCCAGCACCTACCCCCTTGGGAGAGCGGGGGACAATGAGCAGTACTTC